What follows is one T cell receptor beta chain and its context. One base away lies a much larger clone, so this may be a sequencing read error. Unique molecular identifiers were incorporated when the TCRbeta library was constructed. TCRdb re-analysed the PCR reads in MiXCR, keeping a single row per CDR3 protein. The sample holds some 590,000 distinct CDR3 sequences, about 11% seen once. These data originate in a study of T-cell reconstitution after alpha-beta-depleted transplantation in children. Between the trimmed V and J ends, which lost 11 bases and 6 bases, there was a span of 14 bases. This CDR3 comprises 11 residues.

Sequencing used PBMCs from the stem cell graft donor, obtained from the stem cell graft. This TCR came from a human donor who donated a stem cell graft to a child with acute myeloid leukemia. The chain combines TRBV12-3 or TRBV12-4 with TRBJ2-7; tentatively, D is TRBD2 (6 bases). The CDR3 reads CAGGELREQYF. Written as DNA, the CDR3 is TGTGCCGGCGGGGAATTACGCGAGCAGTACTTC.